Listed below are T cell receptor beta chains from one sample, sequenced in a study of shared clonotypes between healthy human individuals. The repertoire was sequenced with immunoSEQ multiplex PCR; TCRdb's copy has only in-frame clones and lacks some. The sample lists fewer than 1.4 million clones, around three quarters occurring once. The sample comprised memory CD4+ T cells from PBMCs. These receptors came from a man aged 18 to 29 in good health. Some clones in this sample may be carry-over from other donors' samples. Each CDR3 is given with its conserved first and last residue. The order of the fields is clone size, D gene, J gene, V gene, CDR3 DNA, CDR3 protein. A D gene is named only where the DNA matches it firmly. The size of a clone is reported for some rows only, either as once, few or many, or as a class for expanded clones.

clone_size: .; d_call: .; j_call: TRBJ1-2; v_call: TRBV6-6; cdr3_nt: TGTGCCAGCAGCCTCCAGGGCCTAGCGGATGGCTACACCTTC; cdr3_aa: CASSLQGLADGYTF
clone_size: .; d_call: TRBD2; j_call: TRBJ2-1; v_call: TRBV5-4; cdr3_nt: TGTGCCAGCAGCTTGGGGCAGGCTAGCGGATCCTACAATGAGCAGTTCTTC; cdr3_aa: CASSLGQASGSYNEQFF
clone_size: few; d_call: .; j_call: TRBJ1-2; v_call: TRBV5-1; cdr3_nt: TGCGCCAGCAGCCTGGGCAGGGCGGACTATGGCTACACCTTC; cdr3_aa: CASSLGRADYGYTF
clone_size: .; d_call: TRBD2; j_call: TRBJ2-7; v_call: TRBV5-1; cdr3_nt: TGCGCCAGCAGCTTAAGCGGGGGAGGTGACGAGCAGTACTTC; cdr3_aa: CASSLSGGGDEQYF
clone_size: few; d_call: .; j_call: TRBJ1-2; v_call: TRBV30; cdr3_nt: TGTGCCTGGAGTGTACAGGGTCCCCGGGATGGCTACACCTTC; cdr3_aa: CAWSVQGPRDGYTF
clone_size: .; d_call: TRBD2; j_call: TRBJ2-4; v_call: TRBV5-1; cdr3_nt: TGCGCCAGCAGCTTTAGCGGGACCAAAAACATTCAGTACTTC; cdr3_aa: CASSFSGTKNIQYF
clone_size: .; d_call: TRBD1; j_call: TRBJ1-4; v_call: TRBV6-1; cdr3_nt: TGTGCCAGCAGTAGGGCAGGGGGCTGGGAAAAACTGTTTTTT; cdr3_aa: CASSRAGGWEKLFF
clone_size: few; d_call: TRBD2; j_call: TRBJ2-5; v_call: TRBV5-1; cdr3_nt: TGCGCCAGCAGGTCTTTTCTCGGGGGGATGGAGACCCAGTACTTC; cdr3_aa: CASRSFLGGMETQYF
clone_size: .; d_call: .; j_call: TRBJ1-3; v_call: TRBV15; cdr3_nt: TGTGCCACCAGCCTAGGTCCAGGGTTCGACTCTGGAAACACCATATATTTT; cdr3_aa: CATSLGPGFDSGNTIYF
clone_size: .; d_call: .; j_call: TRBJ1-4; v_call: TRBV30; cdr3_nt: TGTGCCTGGAGCCCGGGGGGGCCAACTAATGAAAAACTGTTTTTT; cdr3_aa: CAWSPGGPTNEKLFF
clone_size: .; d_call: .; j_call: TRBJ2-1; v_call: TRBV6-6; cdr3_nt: TGTGCCAGCACCCCGAGGACTACGTACAATGAGCAGTTCTTC; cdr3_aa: CASTPRTTYNEQFF
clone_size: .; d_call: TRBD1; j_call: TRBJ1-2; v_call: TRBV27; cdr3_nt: TGTGCCAGCAGCTGGGACAGGGGGCTGCGGGGCTACACCTTC; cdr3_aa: CASSWDRGLRGYTF
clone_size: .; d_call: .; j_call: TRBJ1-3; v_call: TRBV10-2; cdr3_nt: TGCGCCAGCAGTGAGTCGTCGGGGTATGGTGGAAACACCATATATTTT; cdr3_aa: CASSESSGYGGNTIYF
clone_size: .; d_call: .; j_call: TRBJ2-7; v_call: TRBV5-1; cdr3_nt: TGCGCCAGCAGCTTGGGGGGGGCGAGCGCCTACGAGCAGTACTTC; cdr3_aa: CASSLGGASAYEQYF
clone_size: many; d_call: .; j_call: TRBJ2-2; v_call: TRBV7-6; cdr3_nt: TGTGCCAGCAGCAGTCAAGTGGGGGTTGCGAACACCGGGGAGCTGTTTTTT; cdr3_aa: CASSSQVGVANTGELFF
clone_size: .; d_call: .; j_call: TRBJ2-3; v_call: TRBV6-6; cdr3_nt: TGTGCCAGCAGAACGGGGCAGATACTCACAGATACGCAGTATTTT; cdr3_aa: CASRTGQILTDTQYF
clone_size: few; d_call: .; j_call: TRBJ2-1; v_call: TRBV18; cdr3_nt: TGTGCCAGCTCACCGCCCCGAGACCGGGACTGCCAGTTCTTC; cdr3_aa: CASSPPRDRDCQFF
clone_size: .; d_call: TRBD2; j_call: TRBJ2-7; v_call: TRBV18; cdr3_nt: TGTGCCAGCTCAGAGGGACTAGCGGGAACCTACGAGCAGTACTTC; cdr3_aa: CASSEGLAGTYEQYF
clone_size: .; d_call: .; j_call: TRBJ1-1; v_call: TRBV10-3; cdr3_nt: TGTGCCATCAGTGAGAGCCCTCCCACTGAAGCTTTCTTT; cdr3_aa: CAISESPPTEAFF
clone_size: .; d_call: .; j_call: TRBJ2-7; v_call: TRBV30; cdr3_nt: TGTGCCTGGAGTGTAGACTTCAACTACGAGCAGTACTTC; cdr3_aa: CAWSVDFNYEQYF
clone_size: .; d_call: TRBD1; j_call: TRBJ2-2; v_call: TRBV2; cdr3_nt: TGTGCCAGCAGGAAAGGACAGGGGGTCACCGGGGAGCTGTTTTTT; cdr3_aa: CASRKGQGVTGELFF
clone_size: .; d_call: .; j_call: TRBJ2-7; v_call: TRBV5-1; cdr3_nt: TGCGCCAGCAGAGCCGGGGCCCAATCCTACGAGCAGTACTTC; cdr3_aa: CASRAGAQSYEQYF
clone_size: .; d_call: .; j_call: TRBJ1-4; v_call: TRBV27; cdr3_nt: TGTGCCAGCAGCCTGACATGGGTAGCTGAAAAACTGTTTTTT; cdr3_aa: CASSLTWVAEKLFF
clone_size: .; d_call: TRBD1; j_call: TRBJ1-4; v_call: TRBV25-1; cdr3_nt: TGTGCCAGCAGTGCCCGACAGGGACTCGGTAATGAAAAACTGTTTTTT; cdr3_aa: CASSARQGLGNEKLFF
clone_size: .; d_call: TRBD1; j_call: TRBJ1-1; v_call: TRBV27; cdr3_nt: TGTGCCAGCAGTTGGCTGCGGACAGGGGTAAATAACATGAACACTGAAGCTTTCTTT; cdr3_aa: CASSWLRTGVNNMNTEAFF
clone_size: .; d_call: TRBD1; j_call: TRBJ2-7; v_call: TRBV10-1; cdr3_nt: TGCGCCAGCAGTGGGAACCCCGGGACAGGGAGCGACGAGCAGTACTTC; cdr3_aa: CASSGNPGTGSDEQYF
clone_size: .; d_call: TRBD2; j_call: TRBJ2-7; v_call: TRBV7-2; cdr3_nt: TGTGCCAGCAGCCGACGGACTAGCGGGGGGGGCGTCACCTCCGAGCAGTACTTC; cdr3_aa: CASSRRTSGGGVTSEQYF
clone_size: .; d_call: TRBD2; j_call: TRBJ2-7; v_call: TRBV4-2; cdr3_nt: TGTGCCAGCAGCCTACAGACTAGCGGGTCTACCAGAACCTACGAGCAGTACTTC; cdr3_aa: CASSLQTSGSTRTYEQYF
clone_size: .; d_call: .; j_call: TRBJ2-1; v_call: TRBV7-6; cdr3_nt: TGTGCCAGCAGCTTAGCTGGTGGCGTTCCCTACAATGAGCAGTTCTTC; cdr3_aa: CASSLAGGVPYNEQFF
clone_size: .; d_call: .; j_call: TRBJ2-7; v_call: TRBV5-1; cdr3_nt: TGCGCCAGCAGCGCATGGGTCTCCGCCGGCTACGAGCAGTACTTC; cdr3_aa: CASSAWVSAGYEQYF
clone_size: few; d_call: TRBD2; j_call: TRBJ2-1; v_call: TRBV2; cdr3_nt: TGTGCCAGCAGTGAGCGGGGGGAGCAGTTCTTC; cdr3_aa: CASSERGEQFF
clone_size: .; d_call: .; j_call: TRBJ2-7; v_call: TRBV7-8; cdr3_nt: TGTGCCAGCAGCTTACTTAGCGCGACCTACGAGCAGTACTTC; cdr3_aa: CASSLLSATYEQYF
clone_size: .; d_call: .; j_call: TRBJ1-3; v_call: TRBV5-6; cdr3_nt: TGTGCCAGCAGCTTGGGTGCGGGAAACACCATATATTTT; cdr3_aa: CASSLGAGNTIYF
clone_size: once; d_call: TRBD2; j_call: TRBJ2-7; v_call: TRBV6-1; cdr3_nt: TGTGCCAGCAGACTATCTAGCGGACCTTCCTACGAGCAGTACTTC; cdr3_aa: CASRLSSGPSYEQYF
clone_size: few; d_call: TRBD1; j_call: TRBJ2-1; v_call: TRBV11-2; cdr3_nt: TGTGCCAGCAGCACCGTTCGAGACAGGGGCAATGAGCAGTTCTTC; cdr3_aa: CASSTVRDRGNEQFF
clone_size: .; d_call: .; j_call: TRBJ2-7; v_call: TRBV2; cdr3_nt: TGTGCCAGCATCGAAGGGGGGGCATTTTACGAGCAGTACTTC; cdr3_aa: CASIEGGAFYEQYF
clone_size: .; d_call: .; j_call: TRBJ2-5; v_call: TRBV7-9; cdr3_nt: TGTGCCAGCAGCTCCAGGATCAATCAAGAGACCCAGTACTTC; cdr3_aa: CASSSRINQETQYF
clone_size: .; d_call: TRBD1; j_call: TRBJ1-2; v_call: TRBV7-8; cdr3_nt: TGTGCCAGCACCCATGGACAGGGTGAAGGCTACACCTTC; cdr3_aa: CASTHGQGEGYTF
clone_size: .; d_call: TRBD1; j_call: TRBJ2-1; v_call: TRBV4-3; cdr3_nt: TGCGCCAGCAGCCACTTTACGACAGGGGGCTCGGGAAATGAGCAGTTCTTC; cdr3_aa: CASSHFTTGGSGNEQFF
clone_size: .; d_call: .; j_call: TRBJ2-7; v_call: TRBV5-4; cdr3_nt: TGTGCCAGCAGCTTGGAGGGCAACGAGCAGTACTTC; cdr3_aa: CASSLEGNEQYF
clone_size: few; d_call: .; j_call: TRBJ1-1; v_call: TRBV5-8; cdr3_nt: TGTGCCAGCAGCTTTTCGAGGGTCACTGAAGCTTTCTTT; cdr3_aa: CASSFSRVTEAFF
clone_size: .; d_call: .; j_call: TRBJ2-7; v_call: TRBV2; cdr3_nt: TGTGCCAGTCATCGTTCAGGGTTGCAGTACTTC; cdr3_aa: CASHRSGLQYF
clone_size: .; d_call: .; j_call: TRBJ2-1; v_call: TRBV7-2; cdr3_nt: TGTGCCAGCAGCTACGGCCCCGTCTCCTACAATGAGCAGTTCTTC; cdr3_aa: CASSYGPVSYNEQFF
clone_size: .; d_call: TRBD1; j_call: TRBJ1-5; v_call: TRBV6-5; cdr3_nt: TGTGCCAGCAGTAACAGGGGGCTGATTCAGCCCCAGCATTTT; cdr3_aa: CASSNRGLIQPQHF
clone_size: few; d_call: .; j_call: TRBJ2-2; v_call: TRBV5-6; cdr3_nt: TGTGCCAGCAGCTTCGCCGGGACAAACACCGGGGAGCTGTTTTTT; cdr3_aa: CASSFAGTNTGELFF
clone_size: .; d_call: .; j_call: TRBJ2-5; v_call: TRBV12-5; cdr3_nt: TGTGCTAGTGGACTTGGTAGGGAGCAGTACTTC; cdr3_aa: CASGLGREQYF
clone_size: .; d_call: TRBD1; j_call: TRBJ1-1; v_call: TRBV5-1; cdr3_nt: TGCGCCAGCAGCTTGGCCTCGGCAGGGGGAATGAACACTGAAGCTTTCTTT; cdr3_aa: CASSLASAGGMNTEAFF
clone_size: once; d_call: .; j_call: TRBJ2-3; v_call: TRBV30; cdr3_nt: TGTGCCTGGAGTGTCACAGCCGCAGATACGCAGTATTTT; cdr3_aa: CAWSVTAADTQYF
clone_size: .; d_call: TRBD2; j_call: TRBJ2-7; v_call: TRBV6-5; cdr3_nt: TGTGCCAGCAGTTCGACTAGCGGGAGCTACGAGCAGTACTTC; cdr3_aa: CASSSTSGSYEQYF